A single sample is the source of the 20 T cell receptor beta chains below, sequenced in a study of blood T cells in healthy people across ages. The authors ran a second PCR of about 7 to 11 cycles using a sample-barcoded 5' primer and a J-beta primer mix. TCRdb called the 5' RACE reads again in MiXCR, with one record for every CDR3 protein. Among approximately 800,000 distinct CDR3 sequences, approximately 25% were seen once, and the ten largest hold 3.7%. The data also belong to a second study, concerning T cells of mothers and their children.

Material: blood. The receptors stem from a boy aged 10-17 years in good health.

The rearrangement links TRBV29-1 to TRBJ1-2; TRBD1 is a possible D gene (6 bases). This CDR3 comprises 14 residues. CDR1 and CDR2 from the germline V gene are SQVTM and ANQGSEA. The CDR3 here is CSSAVAGAAYGYTF. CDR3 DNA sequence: TGCAGTTCCGCTGTGGCAGGGGCGGCCTATGGCTACACCTTC.

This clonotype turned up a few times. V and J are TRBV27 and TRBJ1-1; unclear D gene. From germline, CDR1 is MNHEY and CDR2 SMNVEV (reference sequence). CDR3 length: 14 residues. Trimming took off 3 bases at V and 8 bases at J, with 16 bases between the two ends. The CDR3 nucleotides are TGTGCCAGCAGTTTGGTCCCCAGGAAGTCCGAAGCTTTCTTT. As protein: CASSLVPRKSEAFF.

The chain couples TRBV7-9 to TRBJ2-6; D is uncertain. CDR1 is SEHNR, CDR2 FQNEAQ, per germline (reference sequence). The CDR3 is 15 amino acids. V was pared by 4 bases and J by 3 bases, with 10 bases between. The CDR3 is CASSYTEDGANVLTF. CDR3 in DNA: TGTGCCAGCAGCTATACAGAGGATGGGGCCAACGTCCTGACTTTC.

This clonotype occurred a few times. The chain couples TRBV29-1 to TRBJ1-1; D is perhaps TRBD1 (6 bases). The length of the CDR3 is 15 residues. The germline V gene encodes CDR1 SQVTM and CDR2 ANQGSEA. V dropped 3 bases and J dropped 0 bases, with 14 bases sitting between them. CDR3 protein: CSVEGGDSLNTEAFF. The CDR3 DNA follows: TGCAGCGTTGAGGGGGGCGACAGTTTGAACACTGAAGCTTTCTTT. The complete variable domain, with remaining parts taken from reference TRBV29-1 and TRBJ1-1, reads SAVISQKPSRDICQRGTSLTIQCQVDSQVTMMFWYRQQPGQSLTLIATANQGSEATYESGFVIDKFPISRPNLTFSTLTVSNMSPEDSSIYLCSVEGGDSLNTEAFFGQGTRLTVV.

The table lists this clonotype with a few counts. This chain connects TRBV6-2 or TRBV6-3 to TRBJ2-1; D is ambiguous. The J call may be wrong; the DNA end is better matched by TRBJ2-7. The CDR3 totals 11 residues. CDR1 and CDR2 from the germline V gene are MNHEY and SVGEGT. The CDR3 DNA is TGTGCCAGCGGGCAGGTCTACGAGCAGTACTTC. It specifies CASGQVYEQYF.

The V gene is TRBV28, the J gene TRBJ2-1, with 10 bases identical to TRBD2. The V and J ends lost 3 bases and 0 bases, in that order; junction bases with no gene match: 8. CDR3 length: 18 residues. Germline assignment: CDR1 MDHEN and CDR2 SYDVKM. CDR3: CASSLTLAGVDSYNEQFF. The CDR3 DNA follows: TGTGCCAGCAGTTTGACGCTAGCGGGAGTAGACTCCTACAATGAGCAGTTCTTC.

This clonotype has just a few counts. The CDR3 spells CSVEGPQGQWTDTQYF. CDR3 nucleotide sequence: TGCAGCGTTGAAGGACCACAGGGTCAGTGGACAGATACGCAGTATTTT. This chain uses TRBV29-1 with TRBJ2-3; a weak D match, TRBD1 (6 bases). The CDR3 is 16 amino acids. V shed 1 base and J shed 3 bases, with 17 bases lying between them. Germline CDR1 is SQVTM and CDR2 is ANQGSEA.

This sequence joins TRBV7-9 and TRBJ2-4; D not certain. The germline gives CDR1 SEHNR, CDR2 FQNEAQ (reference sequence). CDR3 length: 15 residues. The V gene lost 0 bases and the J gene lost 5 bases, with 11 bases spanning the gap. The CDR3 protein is CASSLAGLGQNIQYF. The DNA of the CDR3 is TGTGCCAGCAGCTTAGCAGGGCTAGGTCAAAACATTCAGTACTTC.

The CDR3 bases are TGCAGTGCTAGAGGACCAGAGAATAATTCACCCCTCCACTTT. Residues: CSARGPENNSPLHF. The V and J genes are TRBV20-1 and TRBJ1-6; D not resolved. CDR1 is DFQATT, CDR2 SNEGSKA, per germline (reference sequence). Trimming pared 1 base from V and 5 bases from J, leaving 9 bases between. The CDR3 is made up of 14 amino acids.

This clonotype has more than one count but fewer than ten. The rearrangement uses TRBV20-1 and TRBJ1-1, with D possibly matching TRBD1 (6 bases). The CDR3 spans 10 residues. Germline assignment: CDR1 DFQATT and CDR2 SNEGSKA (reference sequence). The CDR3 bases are TGCGTAGGAGGGGGAACTGAAGCTTTCTTT. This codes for CVGGGTEAFF.

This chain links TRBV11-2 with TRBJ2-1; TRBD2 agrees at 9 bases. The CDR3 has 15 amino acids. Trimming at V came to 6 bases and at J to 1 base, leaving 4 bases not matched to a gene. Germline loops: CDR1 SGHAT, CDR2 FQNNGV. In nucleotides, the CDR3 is TGTGCCAGCAGGGACCTAGCGGGGTCCTACAATGAGCAGTTCTTC. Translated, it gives CASRDLAGSYNEQFF. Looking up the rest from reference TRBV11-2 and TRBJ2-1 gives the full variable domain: EAGVAQSPRYKIIEKRQSVAFWCNPISGHATLYWYQQILGQGPKLLIQFQNNGVVDDSQLPKDRFSAERLKGVDSTLKIQPAKLEDSAVYLCASRDLAGSYNEQFFGPGTRLTVL.

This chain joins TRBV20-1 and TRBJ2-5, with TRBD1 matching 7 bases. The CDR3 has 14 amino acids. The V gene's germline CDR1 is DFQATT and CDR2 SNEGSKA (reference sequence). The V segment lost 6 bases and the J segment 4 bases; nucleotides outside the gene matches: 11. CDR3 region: CSARIEGGRETQYF. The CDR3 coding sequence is TGCAGTGCGAGAATCGAAGGGGGCAGAGAGACCCAGTACTTC.

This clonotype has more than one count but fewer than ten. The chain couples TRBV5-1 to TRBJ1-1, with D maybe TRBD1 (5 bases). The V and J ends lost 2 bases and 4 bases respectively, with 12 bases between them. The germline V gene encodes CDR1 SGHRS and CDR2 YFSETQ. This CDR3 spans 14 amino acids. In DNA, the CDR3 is TGCGCCAGCAGCTTCGTTTGGGGGACCACTGAAGCTTTCTTT. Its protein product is CASSFVWGTTEAFF. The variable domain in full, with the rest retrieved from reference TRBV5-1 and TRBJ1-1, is KAGVTQTPRYLIKTRGQQVTLSCSPISGHRSVSWYQQTPGQGLQFLFEYFSETQRNKGNFPGRFSGRQFSNSRSEMNVSTLELGDSALYLCASSFVWGTTEAFFGQGTRLTVV.

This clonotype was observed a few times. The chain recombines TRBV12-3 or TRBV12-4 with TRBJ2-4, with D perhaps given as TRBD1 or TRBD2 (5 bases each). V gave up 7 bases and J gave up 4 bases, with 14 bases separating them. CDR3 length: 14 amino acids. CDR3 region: CASTIGDRKNIQYF. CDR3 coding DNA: TGTGCCAGCACAATCGGGGACCGTAAAAACATTCAGTACTTC.

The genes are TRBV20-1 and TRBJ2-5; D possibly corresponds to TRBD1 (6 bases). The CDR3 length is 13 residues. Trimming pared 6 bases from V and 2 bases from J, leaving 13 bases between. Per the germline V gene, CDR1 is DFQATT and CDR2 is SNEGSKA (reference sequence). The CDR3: CSANRQVQETQYF. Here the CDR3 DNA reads TGCAGTGCAAACCGACAGGTACAAGAGACCCAGTACTTC.

The CDR3 DNA reads as TGTGCCACCAGCAGAGATCTTAGCAACACCGGGGAGCTGTTTTTT. Residues: CATSRDLSNTGELFF. The genes are TRBV15 and TRBJ2-2; D is unresolved. CDR3 size: 15 residues. Germline V CDR1 and CDR2: LNHNV, YYDKDF (reference sequence). V shed 0 bases and J shed 2 bases, with 7 bases lying between them. Based on the CDR3 plus reference TRBV15 and TRBJ2-2, the full variable domain is DAMVIQNPRYQVTQFGKPVTLSCSQTLNHNVMYWYQQKSSQAPKLLFHYYDKDFNNEADTPDNFQSRRPNTSFCFLDIRSPGLGDTAMYLCATSRDLSNTGELFFGEGSRLTVL.

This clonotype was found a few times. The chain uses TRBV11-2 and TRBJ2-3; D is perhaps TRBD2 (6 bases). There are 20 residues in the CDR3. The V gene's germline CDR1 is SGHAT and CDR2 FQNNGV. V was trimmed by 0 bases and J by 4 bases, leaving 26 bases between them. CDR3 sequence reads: CASSLDWGDRPSIGPDTQYF. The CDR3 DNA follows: TGTGCCAGCAGCTTAGATTGGGGGGACCGCCCCAGCATAGGGCCAGATACGCAGTATTTT. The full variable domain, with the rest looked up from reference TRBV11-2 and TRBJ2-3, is EAGVAQSPRYKIIEKRQSVAFWCNPISGHATLYWYQQILGQGPKLLIQFQNNGVVDDSQLPKDRFSAERLKGVDSTLKIQPAKLEDSAVYLCASSLDWGDRPSIGPDTQYFGPGTRLTVL.

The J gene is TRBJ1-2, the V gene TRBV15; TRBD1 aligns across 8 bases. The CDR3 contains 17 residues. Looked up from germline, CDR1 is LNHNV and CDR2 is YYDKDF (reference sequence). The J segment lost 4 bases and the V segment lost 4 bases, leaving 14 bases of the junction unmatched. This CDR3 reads CATSNPDRVGGFYGYTF. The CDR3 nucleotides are TGTGCCACCAGCAACCCGGACAGGGTGGGGGGCTTCTATGGCTACACCTTC.

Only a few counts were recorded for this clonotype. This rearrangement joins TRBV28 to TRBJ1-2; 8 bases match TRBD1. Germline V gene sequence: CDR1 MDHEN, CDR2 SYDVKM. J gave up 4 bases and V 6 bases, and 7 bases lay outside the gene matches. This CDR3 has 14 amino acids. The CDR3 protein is CASRLPGQAYGYTF. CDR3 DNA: TGTGCCAGCAGATTACCGGGACAGGCCTATGGCTACACCTTC.

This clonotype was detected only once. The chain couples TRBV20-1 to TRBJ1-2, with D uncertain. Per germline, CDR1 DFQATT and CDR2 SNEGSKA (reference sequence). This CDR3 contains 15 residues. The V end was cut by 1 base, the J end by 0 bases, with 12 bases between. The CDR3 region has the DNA TGCAGTGCTAGAGTGATCGATATAGCTAACTATGGCTACACCTTC. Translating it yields CSARVIDIANYGYTF.